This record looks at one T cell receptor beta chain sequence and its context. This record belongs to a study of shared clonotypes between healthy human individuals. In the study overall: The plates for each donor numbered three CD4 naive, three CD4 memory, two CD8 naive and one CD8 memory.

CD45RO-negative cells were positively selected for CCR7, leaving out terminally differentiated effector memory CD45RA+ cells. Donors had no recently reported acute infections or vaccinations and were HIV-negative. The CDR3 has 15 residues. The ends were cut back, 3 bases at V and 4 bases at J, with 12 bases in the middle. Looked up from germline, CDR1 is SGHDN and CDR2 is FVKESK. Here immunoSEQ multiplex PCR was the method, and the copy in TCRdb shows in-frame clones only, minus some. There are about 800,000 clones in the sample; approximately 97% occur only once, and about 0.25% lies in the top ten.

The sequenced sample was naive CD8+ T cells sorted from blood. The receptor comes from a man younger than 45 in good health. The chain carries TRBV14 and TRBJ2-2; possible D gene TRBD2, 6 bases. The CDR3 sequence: CASSQKEGFTGELFF. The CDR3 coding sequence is TGTGCCAGCAGCCAGAAGGAGGGGTTCACCGGGGAGCTGTTTTTT.